A selection of T cell receptor beta chains follows, all from one sample in a study of neoadjuvant nivolumab and ipilimumab in lung cancer. Generated by immunoSEQ multiplex PCR, the TCRdb table keeps only in-frame clones and is missing some. In the table there are 18,000 or so clones, under 85% of which are singletons. The specimen was tumor tissue, collected after neoadjuvant nivolumab, alone or with ipilimumab, at or shortly before surgery. The receptors were gathered from an adult with non-small cell lung cancer. The CDR3 runs from the conserved cysteine through the conserved F or W. A D gene is named only where the DNA matches it firmly. Clone size is not always given. Where it is, it says once, few, many or a class for expanded clones.

v_gene	abundance	d_gene	j_gene	CDR3nt	CDR3aa
TRBV30	NA	TRBD2	TRBJ2-4	TGTGCCTGGAGGGGAGGGACTTGGGGCAAAAACATTCAGTACTTC	CAWRGGTWGKNIQYF
TRBV5-1	NA	NA	TRBJ1-1	TGCGCCAGCAGCCCCTTCGGGGGGCCCTGGGAAGCTTTCTTT	CASSPFGGPWEAFF
TRBV11-2	once	NA	TRBJ1-1	TGTGCCAGCAGCTTAGGAAGGTCAAACACTGAAGCTTTCTTT	CASSLGRSNTEAFF
TRBV6-1	NA	TRBD1	TRBJ1-6	TGTGCCAGCAGTGAAGCGACAGGGGGCAATTCACCCCTCCACTTT	CASSEATGGNSPLHF
TRBV2	NA	NA	TRBJ1-3	TGTGCCAGCAGTGAAACGCAGGGGTTACTGAGCTCTGGAAACACCATATATTTT	CASSETQGLLSSGNTIYF
TRBV6-7	NA	NA	TRBJ1-1	TGTGCCAGCAGTTACCTCGACAGAATGAACACTGAAGCTTTCTTT	CASSYLDRMNTEAFF
TRBV6-1	NA	NA	TRBJ2-1	TGTGCCAGCAAACGCCTCTCCCAGGCTAATGAGCAGTTCTTC	CASKRLSQANEQFF
TRBV30	once	NA	TRBJ2-3	TGTGCCTGGAACCTCAGGGGGGGCACAGATACGCAGTATTTT	CAWNLRGGTDTQYF
TRBV5-1	once	NA	TRBJ1-1	TGCGCCAGCAGCTTGGATCGCAGGGAAAACACTGAAGCTTTCTTT	CASSLDRRENTEAFF
TRBV4-1	NA	NA	TRBJ2-7	TGCGCCAGCAGCCAATTCTATACAGGAAAATTGAACTCCTACGAGCAGTACTTC	CASSQFYTGKLNSYEQYF
TRBV5-4	NA	NA	TRBJ1-2	TGTGCCAGCAGCTGGGGGTCCAGGTATGGCTACACCTTC	CASSWGSRYGYTF
TRBV5-1	once	NA	TRBJ1-6	TGCGCCAGCAGCTCGGCCGTGGGGGGAGGAGGGGTCCTCACTGCACCCCTCCACTTT	CASSSAVGGGGVLTAPLHF
TRBV19	NA	TRBD2	TRBJ2-5	TGTGCCAGTAGTAGTCTAGCGGGGGGGCGCGAGACCCAGTACTTC	CASSSLAGGRETQYF
TRBV7-8	once	TRBD1	TRBJ2-7	TGTGCCAGCAGCTCCGGGACAGGGGGCGGATCCTACGAGCAGTACTTC	CASSSGTGGGSYEQYF
TRBV18	NA	NA	TRBJ2-3	TGTGCCAGCTCACCACCGATCAGCACAGATACGCAGTATTTT	CASSPPISTDTQYF
TRBV5-1	NA	NA	TRBJ1-1	TGCGCCAGCACCTCGGGGACGGGCGGAACTGAAGCTTTCTTT	CASTSGTGGTEAFF
TRBV19	NA	NA	TRBJ2-3	TGTGCCAGTAGTCGGCAGGGAGTGGGCTTAACAGATACGCAGTATTTT	CASSRQGVGLTDTQYF
TRBV5-1	NA	TRBD1	TRBJ1-2	TGCGCCAGCAGCTTCACAGGGGAGAGGAGCTATGGCTACACCTTC	CASSFTGERSYGYTF
TRBV11-2	NA	NA	TRBJ1-4	TGTGCCAGCAGCTTCCAGGGTGGAACTAATGAAAAACTGTTTTTT	CASSFQGGTNEKLFF
TRBV7-6	NA	NA	TRBJ2-2	TGTGCCAGCAGCTTAGGGGTGAACACCGGGGAGCTGTTTTTT	CASSLGVNTGELFF
TRBV29-1	NA	NA	TRBJ1-2	TGCAGCGCCCGCGGGTGGGCCCATGGCTACACCTTC	CSARGWAHGYTF
TRBV6-5	NA	NA	TRBJ2-5	TGTGCCAGCAGTTTTGGGACATACCAAGAGACCCAGTACTTC	CASSFGTYQETQYF
TRBV7-8	NA	NA	TRBJ2-1	TGTGCCAGCAGCTCAATAGGGCACGCGACCTACAATGAGCAGTTCTTC	CASSSIGHATYNEQFF
TRBV6-6	NA	NA	TRBJ1-2	TGTGCCAGCAGTTACTCCAACAGTAACTATGGCTACACCTTC	CASSYSNSNYGYTF
TRBV29-1	few	TRBD1	TRBJ1-1	TGCAGCGTTGAGGGGACAGGGGGTAACACTGAAGCTTTCTTT	CSVEGTGGNTEAFF
TRBV2	NA	NA	TRBJ2-1	TGTGCCACCAGAATTTACAATGAGCAGTTCTTC	CATRIYNEQFF
TRBV5-6	NA	NA	TRBJ2-7	TGTGCCAGCAGCTTGGGGGGTGGCTGGTACGAGCAGTACTTC	CASSLGGGWYEQYF
TRBV11-1	NA	NA	TRBJ2-7	TGTGCCAGCAGCACTACACCTACCTACGAGCAGTACTTC	CASSTTPTYEQYF
TRBV2	NA	NA	TRBJ2-5	TGTGCCAGCAGTGGGGCAGGGAGGGAGACCCAGTACTTC	CASSGAGRETQYF
TRBV6-1	NA	NA	TRBJ2-5	TGTGCCAGCAGTGGACGGACAGTCGGGTACCAAGAGACCCAGTACTTC	CASSGRTVGYQETQYF
TRBV27	NA	TRBD1	TRBJ1-2	TGTGCCAGCAGTTCTATACCCCGCCGGGAAGGGGGCAGCTATGGCTACACCTTC	CASSSIPRREGGSYGYTF